The source of this T cell receptor beta chain is a study of immune evolution from preneoplasia to lung adenocarcinoma. Germline V CDR1 and CDR2: SNHLY, FYNNEI. The V segment lost 8 bases and the J segment 6 bases; nucleotides outside the gene matches: 10. The CDR3 is 14 residues long. Some clones are missing from TCRdb's copy, which holds only in-frame ones; the method was immunoSEQ multiplex PCR. The table has 20,000 to 25,000 clones, about 71% seen once. Sequencing input: FFPE invasive lung adenocarcinoma tissue. This chain joins TRBV2 and TRBJ2-7, with TRBD2 matching over 10 bases. The clonotype comes from a person in their sixties or seventies with lung adenocarcinoma. The CDR3 region is CASGSSGRRTEQYF. The CDR3, as DNA: TGTGCCAGCGGGTCTAGCGGGAGAAGGACCGAGCAGTACTTC. Full variable domain (outside the CDR3, taken from reference TRBV2 and TRBJ2-7): EPEVTQTPSHQVTQMGQEVILRCVPISNHLYFYWYRQILGQKVEFLVSFYNNEISEKSEIFDDQFSVERPDGSNFTLKIRSTKLEDSAMYFCASGSSGRRTEQYFGPGTRLTVT.